The clone carrying this T cell receptor (beta chain) was observed many times. The target antigen is unknown. TCR beta CDR3 regions were amplified from RNA transcripts. HTBI primers were the set used in a first-round RT-PCR of the TCR CDR3. Via MiXCR, TCRdb re-called the multiplex PCR reads, giving one row per CDR3 protein. This table has some 600,000 distinct CDR3 sequences, approximately 44% appearing once. This sample was taken from a study of T cells in Graves' hyperthyroidism and ophthalmopathy. Study-wide findings and caveats: Most clonotypes that expanded in the thyroid above 0.001 also showed up in blood.

Diagnosis rested on symptoms, serum thyroxine and TRAb, thyroid ultrasound, and orbital computed tomography. This TCR was recovered from a woman between 18 and 29 years old with Graves' hyperthyroidism. Sequencing was performed on peripheral blood or thyroid tissue (not recorded which).

CDR3 coding DNA: TGCAGCGACATGAGGACAGGCGATTTGAATGGCTACACCTTC. Protein sequence: CSDMRTGDLNGYTF. The chain employs TRBV29-1 and TRBJ1-2; TRBD1 matches at 7 bases. The CDR3 runs to 14 residues. The V gene end was trimmed by 7 bases and the J gene end by 6 bases; junction bases not matched to a gene: 14. In germline, CDR1 is SQVTM, CDR2 ANQGSEA.